Following are 28 T cell receptor beta chains from one sample sequenced in a study of OX40 agonist ivuxolimab in advanced cancers. Assay: immunoSEQ multiplex PCR; the TCRdb copy retains only in-frame clones and omits some. The top ten clones hold more than 1.5% of a sample with over 55,000 clones, 65% to 85% of them seen once. The material was CD4+ or CD8+ T cells sorted from blood, obtained in a trial of the OX40 agonist ivuxolimab. These receptors were obtained from an adult with an advanced solid tumor such as melanoma, head and neck, liver or kidney cancer.

The V and J genes are TRBV11-2 and TRBJ2-5; D gene unclear. The CDR3 runs 13 residues. V was pared by 0 bases and J by 3 bases, with 5 bases between. The V gene's germline CDR1 is SGHAT and CDR2 FQNNGV. The CDR3 bases are TGTGCCAGCAGCTTAGAGCCCGAAGAGACCCAGTACTTC. This encodes CASSLEPEETQYF.

This clone occurred a few times. J is TRBJ2-7 and V is TRBV5-1, with 10 bases fitting TRBD2. The CDR3 is 15 amino acids. The J segment lost 5 bases and the V segment lost 4 bases, leaving 9 bases of the junction unmatched. Germline CDR1 reads SGHRS; CDR2 reads YFSETQ. CDR3 loop: CASSHLAGVQNEQYF. The DNA for the CDR3 is TGCGCCAGCAGCCATCTAGCGGGAGTTCAAAACGAGCAGTACTTC.

The chain carries TRBV29-1 and TRBJ1-3, with D unresolved. The germline V gene has CDR1 SQVTM and CDR2 ANQGSEA. V was pared by 4 bases and J by 0 bases, with 7 bases between. The CDR3 contains 13 residues. In nucleotides, the CDR3 is TGCAGCGTTGGATTCAACTCTGGAAACACCATATATTTT. As protein: CSVGFNSGNTIYF.

This clone was recorded once. The chain recombines TRBV15 with TRBJ2-1; D is unclear. Looked up from germline, CDR1 is LNHNV and CDR2 is YYDKDF (reference sequence). The CDR3 is 15 residues long. Trimming removed 0 bases at V and 4 bases at J, with 10 bases between. CDR3 residues: CATSRDQHSYNEQFF. CDR3 nucleotides: TGTGCCACCAGCAGAGATCAACACAGTTACAATGAGCAGTTCTTC.

V usage is TRBV6-5 and J usage is TRBJ1-4; possible D gene TRBD1, 5 bases. CDR3 length: 14 amino acids. V dropped 8 bases and J dropped 13 bases, with 23 bases sitting between them. Germline lookup yields CDR1 MNHEY and CDR2 SVGAGI. The CDR3 DNA reads TGTGCCAGCGCCGGGGGAGCTATGAAATTTAGACTGTTTTTT. It yields the protein CASAGGAMKFRLFF.

This rearrangement joins TRBV11-3 to TRBJ2-1, with TRBD1 as a possible D gene (5 bases). Per the germline V gene, CDR1 is SGHNT and CDR2 is YENEEA. This CDR3 comprises 14 residues. V lost 5 bases to trimming and J lost 4 bases, with 12 bases between them. CDR3 protein: CASSEARGYNEQFF. In DNA form, the CDR3 reads TGTGCCAGCAGCGAAGCAAGGGGATACAATGAGCAGTTCTTC. Complete variable domain (other parts from reference TRBV11-3 and TRBJ2-1): EAGVVQSPRYKIIEKKQPVAFWCNPISGHNTLYWYLQNLGQGPELLIRYENEEAVDDSQLPKDRFSAERLKGVDSTLKIQPAELGDSAVYLCASSEARGYNEQFFGPGTRLTVL.

The rearrangement links TRBV19 to TRBJ1-4; 7 bases fit TRBD1. Germline lookup yields CDR1 LNHDA and CDR2 SQIVND (reference sequence). The length of the CDR3 is 14 residues. Trimming took 7 bases from V and 2 from J; bases not matched to a gene: 4. CDR3 loop: CASTQQGTNEKLFF. In DNA form, the CDR3 reads TGTGCCAGTACACAACAGGGGACTAATGAAAAACTGTTTTTT.

The chain combines TRBV5-1 with TRBJ2-7; D may be TRBD1 or TRBD2 (6 bases each). Per the germline V gene, CDR1 is SGHRS and CDR2 is YFSETQ. V lost 4 bases to trimming and J lost 3 bases, with 14 bases between them. CDR3 length: 14 amino acids. The CDR3 sequence: CASSTTGGSYEQYF. CDR3 nucleotide sequence: TGCGCCAGCAGCACAACCGGGGGCAGCTACGAGCAGTACTTC. Full variable domain (missing parts from reference TRBV5-1 and TRBJ2-7): KAGVTQTPRYLIKTRGQQVTLSCSPISGHRSVSWYQQTPGQGLQFLFEYFSETQRNKGNFPGRFSGRQFSNSRSEMNVSTLELGDSALYLCASSTTGGSYEQYFGPGTRLTVT.

The chain has TRBV11-3 and TRBJ2-2; 8 bases are shared with TRBD1. Trimming took 2 bases from V and 0 from J; bases not matched to a gene: 8. The CDR3 length is 18 residues. Germline-derived CDR1 and CDR2 are SGHNT and YENEEA. CDR3 DNA: TGTGCCAGCAGCTTACTAACCGGACAGGGAGCGAACACCGGGGAGCTGTTTTTT. Protein sequence: CASSLLTGQGANTGELFF. Drawing the rest from reference TRBV11-3 and TRBJ2-2, the complete variable domain is EAGVVQSPRYKIIEKKQPVAFWCNPISGHNTLYWYLQNLGQGPELLIRYENEEAVDDSQLPKDRFSAERLKGVDSTLKIQPAELGDSAVYLCASSLLTGQGANTGELFFGEGSRLTVL.

This chain connects TRBV18 to TRBJ2-3; D remains unclear. Between the trimmed V and J ends, which lost 10 bases and 4 bases, there was a span of 18 bases. The CDR3 spans 14 residues. The germline V gene has CDR1 KGHSH and CDR2 LQKENI. The CDR3 sequence: CATKVSKIADTQYF. The CDR3 region has the DNA TGTGCCACTAAAGTTTCGAAGATCGCAGATACGCAGTATTTT.

This chain links TRBV5-4 with TRBJ1-2; TRBD1 aligns across 7 bases. CDR1 is SGHNT, CDR2 YYREEE, per germline (reference sequence). Germline trimming cut 3 bases from V and 4 bases from J; bases unmatched to any gene: 12. The CDR3 extends over 16 amino acids. The CDR3 DNA reads as TGTGCCAGCAGCTCGTCCGCGACAGGGACAATCTATGGCTACACCTTC. Its protein product is CASSSSATGTIYGYTF.

The rearrangement uses TRBV7-2 and TRBJ1-1; 7 bases fit TRBD1. V gave up 6 bases and J gave up 1 base; unmatched junction bases: 5. The CDR3 is 14 residues long. Germline V gene data show CDR1 as SGHTA and CDR2 as FQGNSA. The CDR3, as DNA: TGTGCCAGCAGTTGGGACAGTTGGAACACTGAAGCTTTCTTT. It encodes CASSWDSWNTEAFF.

V and J are TRBV5-4 and TRBJ2-3; 10 bases agree with TRBD1. Germline V lookup: CDR1 SGHNT, CDR2 YYREEE (reference sequence). The CDR3 loop spans 15 amino acids. The junction had 8 bases not matched to a gene; V was cut back by 4 bases and J by 6 bases. CDR3 region: CASSPTGGAGDTQYF. As DNA, the CDR3 is TGTGCCAGCAGCCCGACAGGGGGCGCGGGGGATACGCAGTATTTT.

The CDR3 nucleotides are TGTGCCACCAGCAGAGGTACCGTTGAGGGGTTCGACGAGCAGTACTTC. Encoded protein: CATSRGTVEGFDEQYF. The chain recombines TRBV15 with TRBJ2-7; D might be TRBD1 or TRBD2, each matching 5 bases. The CDR3 totals 16 residues. V lost 1 base, J lost 5 bases, and 18 bases lay in between. Germline assignment: CDR1 LNHNV and CDR2 YYDKDF (reference sequence).

The chain links TRBV7-2 to TRBJ2-3; 15 bases are a match to TRBD2. The J segment lost 3 bases and the V segment lost 7 bases, leaving 5 bases of the junction unmatched. The CDR3 loop spans 16 amino acids. CDR1 and CDR2 from the germline V gene are SGHTA and FQGNSA. The CDR3 loop reads CASNRGLAGGTDTQYF. For the CDR3, the DNA is TGTGCCAGCAACCGGGGACTAGCGGGAGGTACAGATACGCAGTATTTT.

The rearrangement uses TRBV7-2 and TRBJ1-2; a weak D match, TRBD1 (6 bases). Per germline, CDR1 SGHTA and CDR2 FQGNSA. The CDR3 runs 12 residues. Trimming stripped 4 bases from V and 8 bases from J, with 11 bases between. In nucleotides, the CDR3 is TGTGCCAGCAGCTCCCAGGGGCGCGGCTACACCTTC. Translated, it gives CASSSQGRGYTF.

In this sample, this clone turned up once. The chain is built from TRBV7-9 and TRBJ2-2; 10 bases match TRBD2. Germline CDR1 is SEHNR and CDR2 is FQNEAQ (reference sequence). Germline trimming cut 2 bases from V and 0 bases from J; bases unmatched to any gene: 9. The CDR3 totals 19 residues. CDR3 in amino acids: CASSLLMGLARTNTGELFF. The DNA of the CDR3 is TGTGCCAGCAGCTTACTTATGGGACTAGCGAGGACGAACACCGGGGAGCTGTTTTTT.

In this sample, this clone turned up once. This chain uses TRBV18 with TRBJ2-5; 9 bases are shared with TRBD1. The J call may be faulty, since TRBJ2-7 better matches the DNA end. The germline CDR1 and CDR2 sequences are KGHSH and LQKENI. The CDR3 extends over 15 amino acids. CDR3 nucleotides: TGTGCCAGCTCACCACAGACAGGGGGAGGGAGCGAGCAGTACTTC. It encodes CASSPQTGGGSEQYF.

This clone counts as medium-sized (0.01 to 0.1%). The chain has TRBV21-1 and TRBJ2-7. TRBV21-1 is designated a pseudogene. CDR3 length: 12 residues. The DNA for the CDR3 is TGTGCCAGCAGGCACCGGGGGCGAGAGCAGTACGTC. Its translation is CASRHRGREQYV.

The chain recombines TRBV11-3 with TRBJ2-7; 7 bases align to TRBD2. This CDR3 contains 13 residues. Germline V gene lookup returns CDR1 SGHNT and CDR2 YENEEA. The J segment lost 5 bases and the V segment lost 5 bases, leaving 6 bases of the junction unmatched. CDR3 in amino acids: CASSGTNHNEQYF. The DNA of the CDR3 is TGTGCCAGCAGCGGGACTAATCACAACGAGCAGTACTTC.

This chain links TRBV11-3 with TRBJ2-3; 12 bases are shared with TRBD2. The germline CDR1 and CDR2 sequences are SGHNT and YENEEA. V shed 4 bases and J 3 bases; nucleotides not matched to a gene: 5. CDR3 length: 16 residues. CDR3 residues: CASSSGLAGSTDTQYF. The CDR3 DNA reads as TGTGCCAGCAGCTCGGGACTAGCGGGCAGTACAGATACGCAGTATTTT.

This clone has a handful of counts. This chain links TRBV10-3 with TRBJ2-7; D is possibly TRBD2 (6 bases). Trimming removed 10 bases at V and 5 bases at J, with 24 bases between. CDR1 ENHRY and CDR2 SYGVKD come from the germline V gene. The CDR3 runs 15 residues. The CDR3 coding sequence is TGTGCCACCCCACGGGGGAAGGTGTGGTTGGACGAGCAGTACGTC. Translating it yields CATPRGKVWLDEQYV.

The chain employs TRBV29-1 and TRBJ2-3, with TRBD1 as a possible D gene (5 bases). The germline V and J ends were trimmed by 4 bases and 4 bases, with 12 bases remaining between them. This CDR3 comprises 13 residues. From germline, CDR1 is SQVTM and CDR2 ANQGSEA. Here the CDR3 reads CSVVGRVADTQYF. The DNA of the CDR3 is TGCAGCGTTGTGGGGCGCGTCGCAGATACGCAGTATTTT.

The chain links TRBV5-1 to TRBJ2-3; no definite D call. The CDR3 length is 13 residues. Germline assignment: CDR1 SGHRS and CDR2 YFSETQ. V was shortened by 5 bases and J by 0 bases, with 7 bases between the two germline ends. The CDR3 nucleotides are TGCGCCAGCAGTATAGGGAGCACAGATACGCAGTATTTT. Protein sequence: CASSIGSTDTQYF.

The chain is built from TRBV27 and TRBJ2-7, with 8 bases that match TRBD2. With 6 bases clipped from V and 2 bases from J, the junction kept 6 bases outside the gene matches. The CDR3 runs to 14 residues. The germline V gene encodes CDR1 MNHEY and CDR2 SMNVEV (reference sequence). In DNA form, the CDR3 reads TGTGCCAGCAGGTTCAGCGGGAGCACCTACGAGCAGTACTTC. The encoded protein is CASRFSGSTYEQYF.

The chain joins TRBV18 to TRBJ1-1; possibly TRBD1 for D (5 bases). Germline V lookup: CDR1 KGHSH, CDR2 LQKENI. The CDR3 runs to 15 residues. Trimming left V 1 base short and J 4 bases short, with 13 bases between. CDR3 nucleotides: TGTGCCAGCTCACCACGTCTACAGGCCCTCACTGAAGCTTTCTTT. This encodes CASSPRLQALTEAFF.

The genes are TRBV6-1 and TRBJ2-1, with TRBD1 matching 7 bases. This CDR3 contains 15 residues. V shed 2 bases and J 5 bases; nucleotides not matched to a gene: 6. From germline, CDR1 is MNHNS and CDR2 SASEGT. Here the CDR3 DNA reads TGTGCCAGCAGTGAACACGGGACAGACAACAATGAGCAGTTCTTC. Protein sequence: CASSEHGTDNNEQFF.

The chain employs TRBV4-2 and TRBJ2-3, with 9 bases fitting TRBD2. Germline V gene lookup returns CDR1 LGHNA and CDR2 YNFKEQ. CDR3 size: 14 residues. V lost 6 bases to trimming and J lost 2 bases; unmatched junction nucleotides: 3. The DNA for the CDR3 is TGTGCCAGCAGGACTAGCGGCCACACAGATACGCAGTATTTT. Amino acids: CASRTSGHTDTQYF.